Following are 16 T cell receptor beta chains from one sample sequenced in a study of OX40 agonist ivuxolimab in advanced cancers. The receptor library was made with the immunoSEQ multiplex PCR assay. As stored in TCRdb, this immuneACCESS dataset retains in-frame rearrangements with V and J assigned. A fraction of the clones does not appear; measured against another copy, unresolved V genes explain less than half of the discrepancy, and the remainder lacks a known reason. The sample records tens of thousands of clones, around three quarters of which are singletons. The ten largest clones represent roughly 9.8% of the sample. This specimen consisted of CD4+ or CD8+ T cells sorted from blood, obtained in a trial of the OX40 agonist ivuxolimab. Every receptor here comes from an adult with an advanced solid tumor such as melanoma, head and neck, liver or kidney cancer.

The chain uses TRBV6-1 and TRBJ2-1, with 10 bases that match TRBD1. The germline V gene encodes CDR1 MNHNS and CDR2 SASEGT. The ends lost 2 bases at V and 9 bases at J; junction bases unmatched: 10. The CDR3 is 16 amino acids. The CDR3 here is CASSEKGQGTRSEQFF. The CDR3 nucleotides read TGTGCCAGCAGTGAAAAGGGACAGGGGACGCGCAGTGAGCAGTTCTTC.

The gene calls are TRBV7-2 and TRBJ2-5; D call uncertain. CDR1 is SGHTA, CDR2 FQGNSA, per germline. The CDR3 is 16 amino acids. V was pared by 2 bases and J by 6 bases, with 19 bases between. The CDR3, as DNA: TGTGCCAGCAGCTTAAGGTTGTCTATGGCAGAGAAGACCCAGTACTTC. Its protein is CASSLRLSMAEKTQYF.

The chain joins TRBV6-1 to TRBJ1-1, with TRBD1 matching 9 bases. The CDR3 loop spans 16 amino acids. The V segment lost 4 bases and the J segment 1 base; nucleotides outside the gene matches: 7. Germline loops: CDR1 MNHNS, CDR2 SASEGT. CDR3 protein: CASSGRLDRGNTEAFF. CDR3 coding DNA: TGTGCCAGCAGTGGGCGATTGGACAGGGGGAACACTGAAGCTTTCTTT.

The chain employs TRBV7-9 and TRBJ2-1; 8 bases match TRBD2. J lost 6 bases, V lost 0 bases, and 7 bases had no gene match. Germline V CDR1 and CDR2: SEHNR, FQNEAQ (reference sequence). The CDR3 length is 16 residues. The CDR3 loop is CASSLASGSPFNEQFF. The CDR3 DNA is TGTGCCAGCAGCTTAGCGAGCGGGAGCCCGTTCAATGAGCAGTTCTTC.

CDR3 region: CASSPDLRTEAFF. The CDR3 bases are TGTGCCAGCTCACCAGATCTGCGGACTGAAGCTTTCTTT. The rearrangement links TRBV18 to TRBJ1-1; D is ambiguous. Germline CDR1 is KGHSH and CDR2 is LQKENI. The CDR3 totals 13 residues. V was shortened by 2 bases and J by 5 bases, with 9 bases between the two germline ends. Drawing the rest from reference TRBV18 and TRBJ1-1, the complete variable domain is NAGVMQNPRHLVRRRGQEARLRCSPMKGHSHVYWYRQLPEEGLKFMVYLQKENIIDESGMPKERFSAEFPKEGPSILRIQQVVRGDSAAYFCASSPDLRTEAFFGQGTRLTVV.

This chain connects TRBV2 to TRBJ1-2; the match to TRBD1 covers 7 bases. The V and J ends lost 7 bases and 5 bases, in that order; junction bases with no gene match: 10. The CDR3 is made up of 14 amino acids. In germline, CDR1 is SNHLY, CDR2 FYNNEI. The CDR3 bases are TGTGCCAGCAACCGGGACAGAGGATATTATGGCTACACCTTC. Translation: CASNRDRGYYGYTF.

V is TRBV4-2 and J is TRBJ1-1; possibly TRBD1 for D (5 bases). Per germline, CDR1 LGHNA and CDR2 YNFKEQ. V shed 4 bases and J shed 6 bases, with 18 bases lying between them. CDR3 size: 15 residues. DNA for the CDR3: TGTGCCAGCAGCCCGGGGGACGGACCGAAGTCTGAAGCTTTCTTT. It encodes CASSPGDGPKSEAFF.

The chain couples TRBV6-1 to TRBJ2-2, with 8 positions matching TRBD1. Looked up from germline, CDR1 is MNHNS and CDR2 is SASEGT. This CDR3 is built from 14 residues. Trimming at V came to 6 bases and at J to 4 bases, leaving 4 bases not matched to a gene. The CDR3 protein is CASSDRGSTGELFF. CDR3 bases: TGTGCCAGCAGCGACAGGGGATCCACCGGGGAGCTGTTTTTT.

The genes are TRBV5-1 and TRBJ2-1; 8 nucleotides line up with TRBD2. This CDR3 has 15 amino acids. With 1 base clipped from V and 7 bases from J, the junction kept 7 bases outside the gene matches. Germline CDR1 and CDR2: SGHRS and YFSETQ. The chain's CDR3 is CASSLIRGGLNEQFF. The DNA for the CDR3 is TGCGCCAGCAGCTTGATCCGGGGGGGATTAAATGAGCAGTTCTTC.

CDR3 in amino acids: CASSWIAGGGADTQYF. CDR3 DNA sequence: TGTGCCAGCAGCTGGATAGCGGGGGGCGGGGCAGATACGCAGTATTTT. The V call is TRBV5-4, the J call TRBJ2-3; 10 positions match TRBD2. CDR3 length: 16 amino acids. Germline CDR1 SGHNT, CDR2 YYREEE (reference sequence). The trim removed 3 bases at V and 4 bases at J, leaving 8 bases unmatched.

In this sample, this clone turned up once. The V gene is TRBV6-1, the J gene TRBJ1-4; 10 bases match TRBD1. The CDR3 sequence is 14 residues long. V gave up 6 bases and J gave up 8 bases; unmatched junction bases: 6. In germline, CDR1 is MNHNS, CDR2 SASEGT. CDR3 bases: TGTGCCAGCAGGACAGGGGGCGCAGGGGAAAAACTGTTTTTT. It codes for CASRTGGAGEKLFF.

The gene calls are TRBV5-1 and TRBJ1-1; the D is unclear. V was shortened by 3 bases and J by 2 bases, with 11 bases between the two germline ends. The germline V gene encodes CDR1 SGHRS and CDR2 YFSETQ. The CDR3 length is 14 residues. CDR3 sequence reads: CASSWGPGNTEAFF. The CDR3, as DNA: TGCGCCAGCAGCTGGGGTCCAGGCAACACTGAAGCTTTCTTT.

The CDR3 bases are TGTGCCAGCAGCTTGGTAGACAGCACAGATACGCAGTATTTT. Protein product: CASSLVDSTDTQYF. V usage is TRBV7-9 and J usage is TRBJ2-3; no firm D call. With 3 bases removed from V and 0 bases from J, the gap between germline ends came to 7 bases. The length of the CDR3 is 14 residues. Germline values: CDR1 SEHNR, CDR2 FQNEAQ (reference sequence).

The gene calls are TRBV18 and TRBJ2-5; no firm D call. The CDR3 is made up of 15 amino acids. V lost 3 bases and J 0 bases, leaving 11 bases between the germline ends. The V gene's germline CDR1 is KGHSH and CDR2 LQKENI. In nucleotides, the CDR3 is TGTGCCAGCTCACCGAGCCATGGCGACCAAGAGACCCAGTACTTC. Protein: CASSPSHGDQETQYF.

This clone came up once. The chain couples TRBV11-3 to TRBJ2-1; possible D gene TRBD2, 5 bases. Per the germline V gene, CDR1 is SGHNT and CDR2 is YENEEA. Between the trimmed V and J ends, which lost 1 base and 9 bases, there was a span of 10 bases. CDR3 size: 13 residues. CDR3 residues: CASSLALAGEQFF. DNA for the CDR3: TGTGCCAGCAGCTTAGCGCTAGCCGGTGAGCAGTTCTTC.

The chain joins TRBV4-1 to TRBJ1-1, with no clear D. CDR3 length: 16 amino acids. Germline CDR1 MGHRA, CDR2 YSYEKL. Between the trimmed V and J ends, which lost 0 bases and 5 bases, there was a span of 16 bases. The CDR3 nucleotides read TGCGCCAGCAGCCAAGATCGGGGAGGGTATCGGACTGAAGCTTTCTTT. This sequence encodes CASSQDRGGYRTEAFF.